The 22 T cell receptor beta chains reported below all come from one sample, sequenced in a study of blood T cells in healthy people across ages (dated by TCRdb to between 2015 and 2017). Library creation used 5' RACE. Sequencing instrument: Illumina HiSeq 2500. The second PCR ran for roughly 7 to 12 cycles and used a J-beta primer mix along with a sample-barcoded 5' primer. The raw public data were reprocessed by TCRdb itself: fastp quality trimming at Q25, MiXCR clonotype calling, in-frame beta chains only. A single entry per CDR3 protein holds the most common genes and DNA from its merged rows. The sample profile shows hundreds of thousands of distinct CDR3 sequences; about 44% of them were found once. Jointly, the top ten make up 13% of the sample. The sequenced sample consisted of blood. These receptors were taken from a man aged 25-45 years in good health.

This clonotype is a singleton in its sample. The V gene is TRBV7-3, the J gene TRBJ1-1, with 8 bases fitting TRBD1. CDR1 is SGHTA and CDR2 is FQGTGA in the germline V gene. The CDR3 has 14 residues. Germline trimming cut 6 bases from V and 4 bases from J; bases unmatched to any gene: 7. The CDR3 region is CASSKQGGSTEAFF. The CDR3 DNA reads as TGTGCCAGCAGTAAACAGGGGGGTAGCACTGAAGCTTTCTTT.

The chain employs TRBV12-3 or TRBV12-4 and TRBJ2-1, with 9 positions matching TRBD2. This CDR3 contains 15 residues. With 6 bases clipped from V and 10 bases from J, the junction kept 13 bases outside the gene matches. CDR3 sequence: CASSQLAGSPLEQFF. The CDR3 region has the DNA TGTGCCAGCAGCCAACTAGCGGGTAGCCCCCTGGAGCAGTTCTTC.

The V gene is TRBV27, the J gene TRBJ2-7, with D perhaps matching TRBD1 (6 bases). V shed 5 bases and J shed 3 bases, with 17 bases lying between them. CDR3 size: 15 residues. CDR1 MNHEY and CDR2 SMNVEV come from the germline V gene (reference sequence). For the CDR3, the DNA is TGTGCCAGCAGTCGAACAGGGCAAGGGGGCTACGAGCAGTACTTC. Amino acids: CASSRTGQGGYEQYF.

With regard to this clonotype: A single base separates this from a much larger clone, so it may be a read error. This chain joins TRBV7-9 and TRBJ2-5; D is undetermined. V was pared by 5 bases and J by 11 bases, with 21 bases between. The CDR3 runs to 14 residues. In germline, CDR1 is SEHNR, CDR2 FQNEAQ (reference sequence). CDR3 sequence (DNA): TGTGCCAGCAGCCTTCTTGGGCAGCACAATGAGCAGTACTTC. Translating it yields CASSLLGQHNEQYF.

This clonotype occurred many times. The chain has TRBV5-1 and TRBJ1-1; 10 bases map to TRBD1. The CDR3 sequence is 14 residues long. Germline lookup yields CDR1 SGHRS and CDR2 YFSETQ. J gave up 3 bases and V 4 bases, and 3 bases lay outside the gene matches. CDR3 loop: CASSLGTGDTEAFF. Written as DNA, the CDR3 is TGCGCCAGCAGCCTTGGGACAGGGGACACTGAAGCTTTCTTT. Together with reference TRBV5-1 and TRBJ1-1, the CDR3 gives the full variable domain: KAGVTQTPRYLIKTRGQQVTLSCSPISGHRSVSWYQQTPGQGLQFLFEYFSETQRNKGNFPGRFSGRQFSNSRSEMNVSTLELGDSALYLCASSLGTGDTEAFFGQGTRLTVV.

This clonotype was seen a handful of times. This chain uses TRBV6-1 with TRBJ2-1; 10 bases map to TRBD2. This CDR3 has 18 amino acids. V dropped 6 bases and J dropped 0; count of bases not matched to a gene: 11. Germline CDR1 is MNHNS and CDR2 is SASEGT. CDR3 coding DNA: TGTGCCAGCAGCCCCGGGACTAGCGATTTCAGCTCCTACAATGAGCAGTTCTTC. Its translation is CASSPGTSDFSSYNEQFF.

This chain uses TRBV6-5 with TRBJ2-7; D possibly corresponds to TRBD2 (5 bases). The CDR3 contains 11 residues. Germline CDR1 MNHEY, CDR2 SVGAGI. Trimming left V 8 bases short and J 12 bases short, with 17 bases between. DNA for the CDR3: TGTGCCAGCCTGAAAAGGCCCCGGGGGTACTTC. This codes for CASLKRPRGYF.

V and J are TRBV29-1 and TRBJ1-1; possibly TRBD1 for D (6 bases). V was trimmed by 7 bases and J by 8 bases, leaving 11 bases between them. The CDR3 has 10 residues. The germline CDR1 and CDR2 sequences are SQVTM and ANQGSEA. The CDR3 region has the DNA TGCAGCGGGGGGACATACGAAGCTTTCTTT. Translated, it gives CSGGTYEAFF.

V and J are TRBV10-3 and TRBJ2-3; possible D gene TRBD2, 6 bases. Germline values: CDR1 ENHRY, CDR2 SYGVKD. The CDR3 consists of 15 residues. V lost 3 bases and J 0 bases, leaving 10 bases between the germline ends. Here the CDR3 reads CAISDPEGSTDTQYF. The CDR3 coding sequence is TGTGCCATCAGTGACCCGGAGGGGAGCACAGATACGCAGTATTTT.

As to this clonotype: A single base separates this from a much larger clone, so it may be a read error. J is TRBJ2-3 and V is TRBV12-3 or TRBV12-4, with TRBD2 matching over 9 bases. The length of the CDR3 is 15 residues. The CDR3 loop reads CASTSPGTSTDTRYF. In DNA form, the CDR3 reads TGTGCCAGCACCTCCCCCGGGACTAGCACAGATACGCGGTATTTT.

The chain uses TRBV6-5 and TRBJ1-6; TRBD1 might be the D (5 bases). The CDR3 extends over 15 amino acids. V was clipped by 6 bases and J by 7 bases, with 16 bases between them. Per the germline V gene, CDR1 is MNHEY and CDR2 is SVGAGI. The CDR3 sequence is CASSRAGDLNSPLHF. The CDR3 DNA follows: TGTGCCAGCAGCCGCGCGGGGGACCTCAATTCACCCCTCCACTTT.

This clonotype was picked up a small number of times. V and J are TRBV7-9 and TRBJ1-4; maybe TRBD1 (5 bases). Deletions cut 5 bases from V and 5 bases from J, with 27 bases between. This CDR3 is 19 amino acids long. Germline V gene data show CDR1 as SEHNR and CDR2 as FQNEAQ (reference sequence). CDR3 amino acids: CASSPSRGREGTINEKLFF. The CDR3 nucleotides are TGTGCCAGCAGCCCAAGTCGCGGCAGGGAAGGGACTATAAATGAAAAACTGTTTTTT.

V gene TRBV2 combines with J gene TRBJ2-1, with a tentative D call TRBD1 (5 bases). The CDR3 length is 13 residues. Trimming shortened V by 3 bases and J by 3 bases, and 6 bases separated the two germline ends. Germline V CDR1 and CDR2: SNHLY, FYNNEI. This CDR3 reads CASSDRVYNEQFF. The CDR3 DNA is TGTGCCAGCAGTGACAGGGTCTACAATGAGCAGTTCTTC.

The V call is TRBV3-1, the J call TRBJ2-4, with D uncertain. The end of the DNA aligns better with TRBJ2-5, so the J call may be wrong. This CDR3 is built from 16 residues. Germline V gene lookup returns CDR1 LGHDT and CDR2 YNNKEL (reference sequence). CDR3 DNA sequence: TGTGCCAGCAGCCAAGATCGATTGGACGGGCAAGAGACCCAGTACTTC. Its translation: CASSQDRLDGQETQYF.

This clonotype was detected a few times. The chain combines TRBV11-1 with TRBJ2-5; D ambiguous. This CDR3 comprises 13 residues. The germline V gene has CDR1 SGHAT and CDR2 FQDESV (reference sequence). V shed 0 bases and J shed 4 bases, with 6 bases lying between them. CDR3 sequence (DNA): TGTGCCAGCAGCTTAGCGAATAGAGAGACCCAGTACTTC. This sequence encodes CASSLANRETQYF.

The genes are TRBV20-1 and TRBJ1-4; D unresolved. The V gene's germline CDR1 is DFQATT and CDR2 SNEGSKA (reference sequence). The germline V and J ends were trimmed by 5 bases and 7 bases, with 14 bases remaining between them. The CDR3 is 13 amino acids. The CDR3 coding sequence is TGCAGTGCTGTGGGTATAAGGGTTGAAAAACTGTTTTTT. It codes for CSAVGIRVEKLFF.

This clonotype was picked up a small number of times. The chain carries TRBV5-1 and TRBJ2-5; D might be TRBD1 (6 bases). CDR3 length: 16 residues. Trimming removed 3 bases at V and 0 bases at J, with 15 bases between. Germline CDR1 and CDR2: SGHRS and YFSETQ. The CDR3 sequence: CASSWGQTGYQETQYF. The CDR3 DNA sequence: TGCGCCAGCAGCTGGGGGCAAACAGGGTACCAAGAGACCCAGTACTTC.

V usage is TRBV7-9 and J usage is TRBJ2-1; D not certain. The V end lost 5 bases, the J end lost 5 bases, and 10 bases lay between the germline ends. The V gene's germline CDR1 is SEHNR and CDR2 FQNEAQ (reference sequence). CDR3 length: 13 residues. In nucleotides, the CDR3 is TGTGCCAGCAGCGCTCCGGCCAACAATGAGCAGTTCTTC. Translated: CASSAPANNEQFF.

This clonotype has just a few counts. The genes are TRBV9 and TRBJ2-2, with TRBD1 matching over 11 bases. V trimming: 6 bases; J trimming: 4 bases; junction bases outside the gene matches: 2. CDR1 and CDR2 from the germline V gene are SGDLS and YYNGEE. The CDR3 sequence is 14 residues long. The CDR3 DNA sequence: TGTGCCAGCACGGGACAGGGGGGCACCGGGGAGCTGTTTTTT. Its translation: CASTGQGGTGELFF.

This clonotype has only a few counts. The chain uses TRBV6-2 or TRBV6-3 and TRBJ1-6; no firm D call. V was trimmed by 6 bases and J by 8 bases, leaving 20 bases between them. Germline lookup yields CDR1 MNHEY and CDR2 SVGEGT. The CDR3 totals 16 residues. This chain's CDR3 is CASRPYRQVGDSPLHF. In DNA form, the CDR3 reads TGTGCCAGCAGACCCTACCGACAAGTTGGGGATTCACCCCTCCACTTT.

This clonotype has more than one count but fewer than ten. V and J are TRBV24-1 and TRBJ2-3; D gene uncertain. The V end was cut by 9 bases, the J end by 3 bases, with 12 bases between. The CDR3 loop spans 13 amino acids. Germline CDR1 reads KGHDR; CDR2 reads SFDVKD. This CDR3 is CATYGPVTDTQYF. CDR3 DNA sequence: TGTGCCACCTATGGACCGGTGACAGATACGCAGTATTTT.

This clonotype was seen a handful of times. The chain joins TRBV25-1 to TRBJ1-4; no clear D gene. V lost 2 bases and J lost 1, with 11 bases in between. Looked up from germline, CDR1 is MGHDK and CDR2 is SYGVNS. The CDR3 extends over 16 amino acids. CDR3 loop: CASSELTTVTNEKLFF. The CDR3 DNA reads as TGTGCCAGCAGTGAACTCACGACGGTAACTAATGAAAAACTGTTTTTT.